Below, 9 T cell receptor beta chains from the same sample are listed, as sequenced in a study of cytomegalovirus exposure and HLA in healthy donors. Use of 60 Vbeta and 13 Jbeta primers characterized the PCR. The repertoire was sequenced with immunoSEQ multiplex PCR; TCRdb's copy has only in-frame clones and lacks some. Of about 110,000 clones listed, around 84% are singletons. The source material was PBMCs. The receptors come from a woman in her twenties or thirties in good health and CMV-seronegative.

In this sample, this clone turned up a few times. The chain employs TRBV7-9 and TRBJ1-5; D perhaps matches TRBD1 (5 bases). This CDR3 is 15 amino acids long. In germline, CDR1 is SEHNR, CDR2 FQNEAQ (reference sequence). Trimming removed 5 bases from V and 1 base from J, with 12 bases in between. The CDR3 coding sequence is TGTGCCAGCAGCCACGTAACAGGAAGCAATCAGCCCCAGCATTTT. Its protein is CASSHVTGSNQPQHF.

V usage is TRBV4-3 and J usage is TRBJ1-2; D is ambiguous. The CDR3 spans 15 residues. The germline V and J ends were trimmed by 0 bases and 4 bases, with 12 bases remaining between them. Per germline, CDR1 LGHNA and CDR2 YSLEER. Written as DNA, the CDR3 is TGCGCCAGCAGCCAAGACCCCACTGCTGGCTATGGCTACACCTTC. It encodes CASSQDPTAGYGYTF.

V is TRBV7-2 and J is TRBJ1-2; D might be TRBD1 (5 bases). Deletions cut 5 bases from V and 2 bases from J, with 18 bases between. This CDR3 has 16 amino acids. The germline gives CDR1 SGHTA, CDR2 FQGNSA. CDR3 in DNA: TGTGCCAGCAGCCCCGGGGGGGACCGACCCAACTATGGCTACACCTTC. Translation gives CASSPGGDRPNYGYTF. Looking up the rest from reference TRBV7-2 and TRBJ1-2 gives the full variable domain: GAGVSQSPSNKVTEKGKDVELRCDPISGHTALYWYRQSLGQGLEFLIYFQGNSAPDKSGLPSDRFSAERTGGSVSTLTIQRTQQEDSAVYLCASSPGGDRPNYGYTFGSGTRLTVV.

This chain connects TRBV13 to TRBJ2-7, with 8 bases aligning to TRBD1. V was clipped by 4 bases and J by 2 bases; unmatched bases: 4. Germline V CDR1 and CDR2: PRHDT, FYEKMQ (reference sequence). This CDR3 has 14 amino acids. The CDR3 here is CASSSRGRAYEQYF. CDR3 in DNA: TGTGCCAGCAGCTCCAGGGGGCGAGCCTACGAGCAGTACTTC.

The V and J genes are TRBV27 and TRBJ2-7; D perhaps matches TRBD1 (6 bases). Germline CDR1 MNHEY, CDR2 SMNVEV (reference sequence). V lost 6 bases, J lost 4 bases, and 10 bases lay in between. The CDR3 contains 12 residues. Here the CDR3 reads CASRQGMYEQYF. The DNA of the CDR3 is TGTGCCAGCAGACAGGGAATGTACGAGCAGTACTTC.

This clone was seen more than once but under ten times. The rearrangement links TRBV4-1 to TRBJ1-6, with TRBD1 identical over 7 bases. The CDR3 sequence is 16 residues long. J was trimmed by 1 base and V by 4 bases; bases with no gene match: 4. The germline V gene has CDR1 MGHRA and CDR2 YSYEKL. The CDR3 DNA is TGCGCCAGCAGCCGCACAGGGGAATCCTATAATTCACCCCTCCACTTT. Its translation is CASSRTGESYNSPLHF.

The chain couples TRBV28 to TRBJ1-2; perhaps TRBD1 as D (5 bases). Germline-derived CDR1 and CDR2 are MDHEN and SYDVKM. Trimming stripped 5 bases from V and 7 bases from J, with 26 bases between. The CDR3 spans 17 residues. The CDR3 is CASSPLSERLYQGGYTF. CDR3 nucleotides: TGTGCCAGCAGTCCCCTATCGGAGAGACTTTACCAGGGTGGCTACACCTTC.

The chain links TRBV28 to TRBJ1-4, with 10 bases lining up with TRBD1. The CDR3 totals 16 residues. CDR1 is MDHEN and CDR2 is SYDVKM in the germline V gene. With 5 bases clipped from V and 5 bases from J, the junction kept 8 bases outside the gene matches. The CDR3 here is CASSEDRGPLNEKLFF. CDR3 nucleotide sequence: TGTGCCAGCAGTGAAGACAGGGGGCCACTGAATGAAAAACTGTTTTTT.

This clone occurred once. The V gene is TRBV6-5, the J gene TRBJ2-7; D may be TRBD1 (6 bases). The germline V gene encodes CDR1 MNHEY and CDR2 SVGAGI. This CDR3 is built from 15 residues. Trimming took 7 bases from V and 3 from J, leaving 19 bases between them. This chain's CDR3 is CASNRDGTNFYEQYF. DNA of the CDR3: TGTGCCAGCAACAGGGACGGGACAAATTTCTACGAGCAGTACTTC.